The clone carrying this T cell receptor beta chain was counted at least ten times. Antigen specificity is unknown. This sample was taken from a study of T-cell reconstitution after alpha-beta-depleted transplantation in children. The TCRbeta library was prepared with unique molecular identifiers. In TCRdb, the PCR reads were re-called with MiXCR into one record per CDR3 protein. Of 200,000 to 250,000 distinct CDR3 sequences listed, roughly 8.3% were seen once; the top ten hold less than 40%. V was shortened by 5 bases and J by 2 bases, with 15 bases between the two germline ends. The CDR3 contains 15 residues. Per the germline V gene, CDR1 is MNHNY and CDR2 is SVGAGI (reference sequence). Study observations and caveats: Several hundred graft clones that had expanded were reportedly the source of alpha-beta T cells about two months after transplant.

The sequences come from PBMCs, mostly from graft donor cells, collected 360 days after TCRalphabeta/CD19-depleted stem cell transplant. The clonotype was recovered from a male patient between 2 and 10 years old who had a stem cell transplant for acute myeloid leukemia, so the T cells may come from the graft donor. The rearrangement links TRBV6-6 to TRBJ1-2, with a possible D match to TRBD1 (6 bases). The CDR3 bases are TGTGCCAGCAGTGCAACGGGACAAAGAAACTATGGCTACACCTTC. As protein: CASSATGQRNYGYTF.